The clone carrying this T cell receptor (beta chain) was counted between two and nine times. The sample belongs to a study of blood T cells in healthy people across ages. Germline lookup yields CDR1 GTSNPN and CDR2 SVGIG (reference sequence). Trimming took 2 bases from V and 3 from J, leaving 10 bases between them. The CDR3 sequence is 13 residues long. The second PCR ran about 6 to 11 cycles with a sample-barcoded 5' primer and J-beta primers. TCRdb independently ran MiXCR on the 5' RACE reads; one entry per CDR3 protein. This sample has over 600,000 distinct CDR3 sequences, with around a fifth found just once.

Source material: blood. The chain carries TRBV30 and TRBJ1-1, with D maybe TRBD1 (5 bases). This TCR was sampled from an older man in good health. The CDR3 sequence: CAWSRGEYTEAFF. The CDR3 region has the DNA TGTGCCTGGAGTAGAGGGGAATACACTGAAGCTTTCTTT.